This TCR beta chain was documented in a study of blood T cell repertoires in COVID-19. V lost 10 bases and J lost 12, with 19 bases in between. Germline V lookup: CDR1 SEHNR, CDR2 FQNEAQ (reference sequence). The CDR3 is 11 residues long. Some clones are missing from TCRdb's copy, which holds only in-frame ones; the method was immunoSEQ multiplex PCR. The data contain 100,000 to 150,000 clones, roughly 80% of them seen just once; the ten biggest clones take up 9.5% to 15%. Sequenced sample: peripheral blood. V gene TRBV7-9 combines with J gene TRBJ2-7; tentatively, D is TRBD2 (5 bases). The TCR originated in a woman aged 55-70 years with acute or convalescent COVID-19. The CDR3 region is CATYERPGSYV. CDR3 coding DNA: TGTGCCACCTACGAACGCCCGGGGTCGTACGTC.